These T cell receptor beta chains were read from a single sample in a study of blood T cell repertoires in COVID-19. Here immunoSEQ multiplex PCR was the method, and the copy in TCRdb shows in-frame clones only, minus some. The sample records about 180,000 clones, roughly 85% being singletons. Source material: PBMCs or T cells enriched from blood (not recorded which). These receptors all come from a man aged 35 to 55 who had recovered from COVID-19. Each CDR3 is given with its conserved first and last residue. A D gene is named only where the DNA matches it firmly. Clone size is not always given. Where it is, it says once, few, many or a class for expanded clones.

-,TRBV4-1,TRBJ1-5,-,TGCGCCAGCAGCCAAGATATTGTTCAGCCCCAGCATTTT,CASSQDIVQPQHF
-,TRBV27,TRBJ1-1,-,TGTGCCAGCAGTCCCTCGACGGGTATGAACACTGAAGCTTTCTTT,CASSPSTGMNTEAFF
TRBD1,TRBV15,TRBJ1-4,-,TGTGCCACCAGCATCCTCCCCGGGACAGGGGCGGGAAAACTGTTTTTT,CATSILPGTGAGKLFF
TRBD2,TRBV10-3,TRBJ2-2,-,TGTGCCATCAGGGGCCGACTAGCGGGAGGGTCGGTCACCGGGGAGCTGTTTTTT,CAIRGRLAGGSVTGELFF
TRBD1,TRBV28,TRBJ1-4,-,TGTGCCAGCAGTCGGACAGGGGGGGATGAAAAACTGTTTTTT,CASSRTGGDEKLFF
-,TRBV21-1,TRBJ1-4,once,TGTGCCAGCCTCCTCGGGTCTTCACTTGAAAAACTGTTTTTT,CASLLGSSLEKLFF
-,TRBV7-2,TRBJ2-5,-,TGTGCCAGCAGCTTAGTAGCGCCACCCAATCAAGAGACCCAGTACTTC,CASSLVAPPNQETQYF
TRBD1,TRBV6-5,TRBJ1-3,-,TGTGCCAGCAGTTACGACCCGACAGGGTCTGGAAACACCATATATTTT,CASSYDPTGSGNTIYF
-,TRBV21-1,TRBJ2-1,once,TGTGCCAGCAGCGCAAGCGAAGGGGACACCCTCTACAATGAGCAGTTCTTC,CASSASEGDTLYNEQFF
TRBD1,TRBV5-4,TRBJ1-2,-,TGTGCCAGCAGCTTGCCACAGGGGGCCCATGGCTACACCTTC,CASSLPQGAHGYTF
TRBD1,TRBV7-2,TRBJ2-7,-,TGTGCCAGCAGCTTGGACAGGGGACTTTACGAGCAGTACTTC,CASSLDRGLYEQYF
-,TRBV5-1,TRBJ2-7,-,TGCGCCAGCAGCTGGTTAGCGGTGTCCTACGAGCAGTACTTC,CASSWLAVSYEQYF
-,TRBV7-3,TRBJ2-7,-,TGTGCCAGCAGCTTAAGCGTGGCAGGCGAGCAGTACTTC,CASSLSVAGEQYF
-,TRBV5-6,TRBJ1-2,-,TGTGCCAGCAGCTCCAGGCAGGGGCTGAACTATGGCTACACCTTC,CASSSRQGLNYGYTF
TRBD1,TRBV6-5,TRBJ1-5,-,TGTGCCAGCAGTTTTGGACAGGGGAAGCAGCCCCAGCATTTT,CASSFGQGKQPQHF
TRBD2,TRBV5-1,TRBJ2-5,few,TGCGCCAGCAGCTCTTTAGCGGGCGGCCAAGAGACCCAGTACTTC,CASSSLAGGQETQYF
-,TRBV5-3,TRBJ2-1,-,TGTGCCAGAAACCCCACGGTTGAGCAGTTCTTC,CARNPTVEQFF
TRBD1,TRBV18,TRBJ2-3,once,TGTGCCAGCTCACCACGACAGGGAGATACGCAGTATTTT,CASSPRQGDTQYF
TRBD2,TRBV28,TRBJ2-5,-,TGTGCCAGCAGTTTACCAGCGGGAGGGCCAGTGGCCCAGTACTTC,CASSLPAGGPVAQYF
-,TRBV15,TRBJ2-7,-,TGTGCCACCAGCGACAGGACCTACGAGCAGTACTTC,CATSDRTYEQYF
-,TRBV5-1,TRBJ2-6,-,TGCGCCAGCAGCACGGGACAAACTTCTTTCTCTGGGGCCAACGTCCTGACTTTC,CASSTGQTSFSGANVLTF
TRBD1,TRBV30,TRBJ2-7,-,TGTGCCTGGAGTGTCCTAGACAGGGCCAGCTCCTACGAGCAGTACTTC,CAWSVLDRASSYEQYF
-,TRBV9,TRBJ2-2,few,TGTGCCAGCAGCGTAGCGGGAGACACCGGGGAGCTGTTTTTT,CASSVAGDTGELFF